These T cell receptor beta chains were read from a single sample in a study of T cells in narcolepsy. The protocol was immunoSEQ multiplex PCR, while the TCRdb copy is restricted to in-frame clones and leaves out a portion. The data show around 32,000 clones, with roughly four fifths seen just once and roughly 0.7% held by the top ten. The source material was memory (CD45RA-) CD4+ T cells from blood. The receptors shown here come from a human donor in good health. Both conserved end residues are part of each CDR3. D genes are given only for firm matches. Size is omitted from some rows. Given values are once, few, many or a class for expanded clones.

>.|.|TRBJ1-5|TRBV7-2
CASSLEGQPQHF
TGTGCCAGCAGCTTAGAGGGACAGCCCCAGCATTTT
>.|.|TRBJ2-2|TRBV19
CASSPGTTNTGELFF
TGTGCCAGTAGTCCCGGGACAACGAACACCGGGGAGCTGTTTTTT
>.|.|TRBJ1-2|TRBV5-1
CASSLGQHGYTF
TGCGCCAGCAGCTTGGGACAGCATGGCTACACCTTC
>.|.|TRBJ1-1|TRBV29-1
CSGFSGGEAFF
TGCAGCGGGTTCAGCGGGGGTGAAGCTTTCTTT
>TRBD1|.|TRBJ1-4|TRBV18
CASSPDRLDGEKLFF
TGTGCCAGCTCACCGGACAGGTTGGACGGTGAAAAACTGTTTTTT
>.|once|TRBJ2-5|TRBV5-1
CASSLGDRQETQYF
TGCGCCAGCAGCTTGGGGGACCGACAAGAGACCCAGTACTTC
>.|.|TRBJ2-1|TRBV28
CASSQGPTRVPFF
TGTGCCAGCAGTCAAGGCCCCACTAGAGTTCCGTTCTTC
>.|.|TRBJ1-1|TRBV5-4
CASSLWGNTEAFF
TGTGCCAGCAGCTTGTGGGGGAACACTGAAGCTTTCTTT
>TRBD1|.|TRBJ1-2|TRBV15
CATSRDRGNYGYTF
TGTGCCACCAGCCGGGACAGGGGGAACTATGGCTACACCTTC
>.|.|TRBJ1-2|TRBV4-2
CASSQAVGSEEYGYTF
TGTGCCAGCAGCCAAGCGGTTGGGTCAGAAGAATATGGCTACACCTTC
>.|.|TRBJ1-2|TRBV10-3
CASSATLQGRGYTF
TGTGCCAGCAGTGCAACTCTGCAGGGGAGAGGCTACACCTTC
>.|.|TRBJ1-2|TRBV30
CAWTPVGNLNYGYTF
TGTGCCTGGACCCCCGTCGGGAACCTTAACTATGGCTACACCTTC
>.|.|TRBJ2-1|TRBV6-1
CASSEARYTNEQFF
TGTGCCAGCAGTGAAGCAAGGTATACAAATGAGCAGTTCTTC
>.|.|TRBJ1-4|TRBV2
CASSRFPQTGVGPNEKLFF
TGTGCCAGCAGCCGTTTTCCCCAGACAGGTGTGGGTCCCAATGAAAAACTGTTTTTT
>.|.|TRBJ2-7|TRBV7-2
CASSLALGGYSYEQYF
TGTGCCAGCAGCTTAGCTTTAGGGGGGTATAGTTACGAGCAGTACTTC
>.|.|TRBJ2-1|TRBV7-2
CASSLFVGQVNEQFF
TGTGCCAGCAGCTTATTTGTGGGACAAGTTAATGAGCAGTTCTTC
>TRBD1|.|TRBJ2-5|TRBV19
CASSMTGGRKTQYF
TGTGCCAGTAGTATGACAGGGGGCAGAAAGACCCAGTACTTC
>.|once|TRBJ1-1|TRBV25-1
CASSVSQGPTEAFF
TGTGCCAGCAGTGTGTCCCAGGGTCCCACTGAAGCTTTCTTT
>.|.|TRBJ2-3|TRBV28
CASSFPDSRDTQYF
TGTGCCAGCAGTTTCCCGGATTCCCGGGATACGCAGTATTTT
>TRBD2|.|TRBJ2-3|TRBV7-9
CASSLRGGLIGGTDTQYF
TGTGCCAGCAGCTTAAGGGGAGGGTTAATTGGGGGCACAGATACGCAGTATTTT
>TRBD2|.|TRBJ2-1|TRBV18
CASSPPAGDIVTGYNEQFF
TGTGCCAGCTCACCCCCAGCGGGGGATATAGTCACTGGCTACAATGAGCAGTTCTTC
>.|.|TRBJ1-2|TRBV20-1
CSARDRGERTF
TGCAGTGCTAGAGATCGGGGGGAGCGCACCTTC
>.|.|TRBJ1-1|TRBV5-4
CASSSSGVGNTEAFF
TGTGCCAGCAGCTCCAGCGGGGTCGGGAACACTGAAGCTTTCTTT
>TRBD2|.|TRBJ2-5|TRBV2
CASGGLFGDWAAGKSGAQYF
TGTGCCAGCGGGGGACTCTTCGGGGATTGGGCAGCGGGGAAATCCGGGGCCCAGTACTTC
>.|.|TRBJ2-7|TRBV2
CASSADSRYEQYF
TGTGCCAGCAGTGCAGACAGTCGGTACGAGCAGTACTTC
>.|.|TRBJ1-5|TRBV19
CASAQGFNQPQHF
TGTGCCAGTGCACAGGGATTTAATCAGCCCCAGCATTTT
>.|.|TRBJ1-2|TRBV4-1
CASSQALRTGYGYTF
TGCGCCAGCAGCCAAGCCCTTCGGACGGGCTATGGCTACACCTTC
>TRBD1|.|TRBJ1-4|TRBV7-9
CASSLGTGTNEKLFF
TGTGCCAGCAGCTTAGGGACAGGGACGAATGAAAAACTGTTTTTT
>.|once|TRBJ1-1|TRBV18
CASSPSGSNTEAFF
TGTGCCAGCTCACCTTCAGGGAGTAACACTGAAGCTTTCTTT
>TRBD1|.|TRBJ2-2|TRBV7-6
CASSPRGQGNTGELFF
TGTGCCAGCAGCCCGCGGGGACAGGGGAACACCGGGGAGCTGTTTTTT
>.|.|TRBJ1-2|TRBV28
CASSPPGAGYGYTF
TGTGCCAGCAGCCCCCCCGGGGCAGGCTATGGCTACACCTTC
>TRBD1|.|TRBJ2-7|TRBV2
CASSRDRGTSYEQYF
TGTGCCAGCAGCCGGGACAGGGGTACCTCATACGAGCAGTACTTC
>TRBD2|.|TRBJ2-2|TRBV10-2
CASSERPGGTGELFF
TGCGCCAGCAGTGAGAGGCCGGGGGGGACCGGGGAGCTGTTTTTT
>.|few|TRBJ1-1|TRBV10-3
CAISDFGQMMNTEAFF
TGTGCCATCAGTGATTTTGGACAGATGATGAACACTGAAGCTTTCTTT
>.|.|TRBJ2-1|TRBV7-2
CASSFTPGHGSREQFF
TGTGCCAGCAGCTTCACCCCGGGACACGGATCGCGGGAGCAGTTCTTC
>.|.|TRBJ1-4|TRBV13
CASSLGGQGHGEKLFF
TGTGCCAGCAGCTTAGGAGGGCAGGGGCACGGTGAAAAACTGTTTTTT
>TRBD1|.|TRBJ1-2|TRBV19
CASRGPGTGYGYTF
TGTGCCAGTAGGGGTCCCGGGACAGGCTATGGCTACACCTTC
>TRBD1|.|TRBJ1-4|TRBV19
CASSPGQGSNEKLFF
TGTGCCAGTAGTCCAGGACAGGGATCTAATGAAAAACTGTTTTTT
>.|.|TRBJ1-1|TRBV19
CASSMYRANTEAFF
TGTGCCAGTAGTATGTACAGGGCGAACACTGAAGCTTTCTTT
>TRBD1|.|TRBJ2-7|TRBV7-7
CASSRQGSYEQYF
TGTGCCAGCAGTCGACAGGGCTCCTACGAGCAGTACTTC
>.|.|TRBJ2-5|TRBV18
CASSPGIEETQYF
TGTGCCAGCTCACCGGGAATCGAAGAGACCCAGTACTTC